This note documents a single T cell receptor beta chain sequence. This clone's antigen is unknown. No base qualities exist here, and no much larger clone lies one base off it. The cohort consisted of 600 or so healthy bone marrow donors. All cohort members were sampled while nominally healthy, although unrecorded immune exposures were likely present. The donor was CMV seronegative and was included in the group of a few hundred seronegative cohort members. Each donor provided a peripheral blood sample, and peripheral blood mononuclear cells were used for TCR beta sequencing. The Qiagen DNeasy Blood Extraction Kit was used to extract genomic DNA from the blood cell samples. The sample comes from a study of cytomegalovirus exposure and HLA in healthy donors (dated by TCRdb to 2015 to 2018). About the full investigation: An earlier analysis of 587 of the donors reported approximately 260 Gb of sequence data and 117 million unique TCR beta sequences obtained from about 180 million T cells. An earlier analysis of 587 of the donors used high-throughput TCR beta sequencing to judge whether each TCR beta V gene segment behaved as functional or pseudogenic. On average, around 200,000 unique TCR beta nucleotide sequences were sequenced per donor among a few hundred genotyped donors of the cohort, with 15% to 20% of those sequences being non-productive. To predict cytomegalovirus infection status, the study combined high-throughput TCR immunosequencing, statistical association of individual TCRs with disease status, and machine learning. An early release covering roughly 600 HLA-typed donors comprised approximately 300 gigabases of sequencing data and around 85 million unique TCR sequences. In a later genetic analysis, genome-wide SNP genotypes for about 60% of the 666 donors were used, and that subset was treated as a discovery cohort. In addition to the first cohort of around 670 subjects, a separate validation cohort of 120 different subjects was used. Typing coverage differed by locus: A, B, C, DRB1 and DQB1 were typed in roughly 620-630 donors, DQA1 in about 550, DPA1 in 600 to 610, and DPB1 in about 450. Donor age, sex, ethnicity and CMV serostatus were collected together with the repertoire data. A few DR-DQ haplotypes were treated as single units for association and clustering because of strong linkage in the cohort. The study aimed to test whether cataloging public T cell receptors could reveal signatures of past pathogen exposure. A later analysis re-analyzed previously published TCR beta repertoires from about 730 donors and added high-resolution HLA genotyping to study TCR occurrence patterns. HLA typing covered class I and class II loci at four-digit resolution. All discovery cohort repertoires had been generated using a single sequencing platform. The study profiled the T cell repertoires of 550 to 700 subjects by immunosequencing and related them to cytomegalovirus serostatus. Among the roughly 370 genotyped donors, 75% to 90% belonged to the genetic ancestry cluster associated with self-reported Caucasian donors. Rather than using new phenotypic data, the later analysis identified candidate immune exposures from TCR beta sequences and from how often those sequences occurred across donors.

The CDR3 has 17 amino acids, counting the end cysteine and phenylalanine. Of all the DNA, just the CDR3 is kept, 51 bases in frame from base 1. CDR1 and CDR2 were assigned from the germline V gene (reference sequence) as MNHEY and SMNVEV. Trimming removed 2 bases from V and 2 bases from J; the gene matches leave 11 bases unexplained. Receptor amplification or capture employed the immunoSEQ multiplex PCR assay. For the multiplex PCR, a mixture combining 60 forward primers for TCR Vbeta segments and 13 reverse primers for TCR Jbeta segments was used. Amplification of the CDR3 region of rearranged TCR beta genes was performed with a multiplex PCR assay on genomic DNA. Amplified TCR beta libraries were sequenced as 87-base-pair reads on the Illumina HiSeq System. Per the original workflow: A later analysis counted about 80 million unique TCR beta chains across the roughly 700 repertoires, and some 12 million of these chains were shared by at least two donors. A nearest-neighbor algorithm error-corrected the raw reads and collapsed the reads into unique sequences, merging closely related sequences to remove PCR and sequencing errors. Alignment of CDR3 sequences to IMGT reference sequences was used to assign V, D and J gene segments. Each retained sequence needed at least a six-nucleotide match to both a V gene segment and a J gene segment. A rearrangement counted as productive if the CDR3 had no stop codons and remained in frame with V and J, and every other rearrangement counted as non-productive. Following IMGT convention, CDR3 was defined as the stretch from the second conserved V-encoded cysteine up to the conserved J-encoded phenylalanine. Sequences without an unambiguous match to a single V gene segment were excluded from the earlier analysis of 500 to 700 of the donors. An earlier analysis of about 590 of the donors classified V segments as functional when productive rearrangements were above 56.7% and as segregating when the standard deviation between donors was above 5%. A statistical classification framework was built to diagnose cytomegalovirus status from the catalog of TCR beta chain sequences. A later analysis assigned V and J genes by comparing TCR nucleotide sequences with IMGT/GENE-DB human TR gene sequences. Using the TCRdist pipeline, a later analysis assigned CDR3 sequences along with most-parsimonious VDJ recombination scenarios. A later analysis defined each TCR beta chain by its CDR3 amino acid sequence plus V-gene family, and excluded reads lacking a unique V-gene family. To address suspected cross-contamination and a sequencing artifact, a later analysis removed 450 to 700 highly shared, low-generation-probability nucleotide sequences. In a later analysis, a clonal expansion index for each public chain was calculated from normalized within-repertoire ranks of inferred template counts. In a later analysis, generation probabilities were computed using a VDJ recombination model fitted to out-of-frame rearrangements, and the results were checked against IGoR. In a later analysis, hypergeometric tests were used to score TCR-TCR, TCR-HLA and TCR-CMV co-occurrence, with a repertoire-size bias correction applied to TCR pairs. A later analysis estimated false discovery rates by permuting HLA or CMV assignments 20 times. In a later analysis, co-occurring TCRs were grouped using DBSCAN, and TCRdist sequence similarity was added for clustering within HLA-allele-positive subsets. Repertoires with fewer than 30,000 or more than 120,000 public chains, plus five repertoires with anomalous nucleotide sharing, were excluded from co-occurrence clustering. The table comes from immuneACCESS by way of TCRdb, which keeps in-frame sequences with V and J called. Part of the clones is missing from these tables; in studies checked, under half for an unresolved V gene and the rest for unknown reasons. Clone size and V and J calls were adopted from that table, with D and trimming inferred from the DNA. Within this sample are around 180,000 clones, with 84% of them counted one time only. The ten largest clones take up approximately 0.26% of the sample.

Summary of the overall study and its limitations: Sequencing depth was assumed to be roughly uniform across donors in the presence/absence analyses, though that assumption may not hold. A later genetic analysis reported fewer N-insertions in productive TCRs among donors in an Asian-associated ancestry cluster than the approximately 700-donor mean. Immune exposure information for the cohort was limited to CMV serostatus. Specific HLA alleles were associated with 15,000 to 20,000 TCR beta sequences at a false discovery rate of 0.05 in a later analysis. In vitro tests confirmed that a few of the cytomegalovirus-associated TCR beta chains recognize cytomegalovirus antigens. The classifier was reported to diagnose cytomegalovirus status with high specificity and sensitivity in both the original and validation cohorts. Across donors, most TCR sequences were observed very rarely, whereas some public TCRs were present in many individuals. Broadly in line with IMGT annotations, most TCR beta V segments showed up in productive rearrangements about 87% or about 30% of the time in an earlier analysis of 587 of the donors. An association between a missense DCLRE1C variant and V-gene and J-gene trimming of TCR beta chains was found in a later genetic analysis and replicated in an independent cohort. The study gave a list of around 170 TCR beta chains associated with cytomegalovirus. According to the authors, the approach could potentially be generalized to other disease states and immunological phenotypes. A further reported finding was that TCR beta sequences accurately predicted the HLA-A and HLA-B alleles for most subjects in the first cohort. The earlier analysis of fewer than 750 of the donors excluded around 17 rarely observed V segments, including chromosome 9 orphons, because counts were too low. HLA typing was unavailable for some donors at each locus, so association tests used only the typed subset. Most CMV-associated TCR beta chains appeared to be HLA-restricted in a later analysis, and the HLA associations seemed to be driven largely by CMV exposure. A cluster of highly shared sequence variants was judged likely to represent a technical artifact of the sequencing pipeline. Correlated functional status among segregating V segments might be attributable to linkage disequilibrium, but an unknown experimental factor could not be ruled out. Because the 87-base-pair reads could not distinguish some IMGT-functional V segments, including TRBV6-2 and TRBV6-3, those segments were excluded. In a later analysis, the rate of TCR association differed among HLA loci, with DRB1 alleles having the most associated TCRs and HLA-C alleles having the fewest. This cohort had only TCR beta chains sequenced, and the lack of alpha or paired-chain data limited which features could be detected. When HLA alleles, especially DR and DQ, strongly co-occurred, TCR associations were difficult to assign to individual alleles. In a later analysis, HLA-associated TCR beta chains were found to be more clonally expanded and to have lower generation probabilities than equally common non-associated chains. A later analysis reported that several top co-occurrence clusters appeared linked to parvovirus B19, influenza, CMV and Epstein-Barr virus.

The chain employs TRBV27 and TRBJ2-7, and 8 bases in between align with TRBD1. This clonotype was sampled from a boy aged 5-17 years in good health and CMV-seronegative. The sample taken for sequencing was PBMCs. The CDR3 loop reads CASSLGFEDRVTYEQYF. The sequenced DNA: TGTGCCAGCAGTTTAGGTTTCGAGGACAGGGTAACCTACGAGCAGTACTTC.